This T cell receptor (beta chain) came from a study of high-grade serous ovarian cancer treatment subgroups. Whole-study context: Mean per sample: around 13,000 reads, about 7,000 unique TCR beta rearrangements.

Tumor tissue was taken before any definitive surgery or chemotherapy was given. Assay used: immunoSEQ multiplex PCR; TCRdb lists only in-frame clones, some missing. Among 30,000 to 40,000 clones listed, 75% to 85% were seen once. The CDR3 runs to 15 residues. CDR1 and CDR2 from the germline V gene are MDHEN and SYDVKM. Trimming removed 4 bases from V and 1 base from J, with 13 bases in between. This clonotype was sampled from a human donor with high-grade serous ovarian cancer. The rearrangement links TRBV28 to TRBJ1-1; D is unresolved. Sequenced: tumor tissue. CDR3 sequence reads: CASSSTLSGNTEAFF. The CDR3 nucleotides read TGTGCCAGCAGTTCCACCCTATCAGGGAACACTGAAGCTTTCTTT.